These 5 T cell receptor beta chains were sequenced from one sample in a study of OX40 agonist ivuxolimab in advanced cancers. The protocol was immunoSEQ multiplex PCR, while the TCRdb copy is restricted to in-frame clones and leaves out a portion. This sample has some 85,000 clones, with more than 70% found just once. Source: CD4+ or CD8+ T cells sorted from blood, taken in a trial of the OX40 agonist ivuxolimab. The origin of the receptors is an adult with an advanced solid tumor such as melanoma, head and neck, liver or kidney cancer.

The V call is TRBV11-2, the J call TRBJ1-1; D remains unclear. This CDR3 region has 14 residues. The V end lost 0 bases, the J end lost 4 bases, and 9 bases lay between the germline ends. The germline CDR1 and CDR2 sequences are SGHAT and FQNNGV. CDR3 sequence: CASSLEWRSTEAFF. The CDR3 DNA reads as TGTGCCAGCAGCTTAGAATGGCGGAGCACTGAAGCTTTCTTT.

The chain couples TRBV29-1 to TRBJ2-2, with D perhaps being TRBD1 or TRBD2 (5 bases each). This CDR3 contains 14 residues. Trimming shortened V by 7 bases and J by 3 bases, and 15 bases separated the two germline ends. Germline CDR1 SQVTM, CDR2 ANQGSEA. The chain's CDR3 is CSASGTDYTGELFF. The CDR3 DNA reads TGCAGCGCCTCCGGGACGGATTACACCGGGGAGCTGTTTTTT.

The V and J genes are TRBV18 and TRBJ1-1; D is uncertain. CDR1 and CDR2 (germline): KGHSH, LQKENI. Trimming pared 5 bases from V and 1 base from J, leaving 8 bases between. The CDR3 runs to 13 residues. The CDR3 nucleotides read TGTGCCAGCTCAACAGACTGGAACACTGAAGCTTTCTTT. Protein sequence: CASSTDWNTEAFF.

The chain is built from TRBV6-1 and TRBJ1-1; D not resolved. Per germline, CDR1 MNHNS and CDR2 SASEGT. V lost 2 bases and J 7 bases, leaving 8 bases between the germline ends. The CDR3 sequence is 12 residues long. In nucleotides, the CDR3 is TGTGCCAGCAGTGAAAGTTGGAGTGAAGCTTTCTTT. It is translated as CASSESWSEAFF.

The rearrangement uses TRBV2 and TRBJ1-2, with no clear D. Germline V gene data show CDR1 as SNHLY and CDR2 as FYNNEI. CDR3 size: 13 residues. V was pared by 3 bases and J by 4 bases, with 9 bases between. The CDR3 DNA reads TGTGCCAGCAGTGAGGCGGTATCCTATGGCTACACCTTC. This codes for CASSEAVSYGYTF. Using reference TRBV2 and TRBJ1-2 for the parts outside the CDR3, the full variable domain is EPEVTQTPSHQVTQMGQEVILRCVPISNHLYFYWYRQILGQKVEFLVSFYNNEISEKSEIFDDQFSVERPDGSNFTLKIRSTKLEDSAMYFCASSEAVSYGYTFGSGTRLTVV.